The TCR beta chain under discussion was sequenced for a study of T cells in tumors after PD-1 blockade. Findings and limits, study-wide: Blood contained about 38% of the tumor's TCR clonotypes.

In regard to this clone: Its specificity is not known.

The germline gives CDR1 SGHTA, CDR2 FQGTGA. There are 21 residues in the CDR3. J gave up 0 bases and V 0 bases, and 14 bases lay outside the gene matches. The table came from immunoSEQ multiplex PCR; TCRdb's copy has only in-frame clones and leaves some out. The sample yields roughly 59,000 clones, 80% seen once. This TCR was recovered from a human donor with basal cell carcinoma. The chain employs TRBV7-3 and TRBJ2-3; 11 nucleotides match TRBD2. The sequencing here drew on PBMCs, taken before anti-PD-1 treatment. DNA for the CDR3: TGTGCCAGCAGCTTAACCGGGTACGGCCTAGCGGGGGGCCCGAGCACAGATACGCAGTATTTT. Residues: CASSLTGYGLAGGPSTDTQYF.